This is a list of T cell receptor beta chains from one sample in a study of human T cells and chemical hapten exposure. TCRdb re-called the RACE reads with MiXCR, one entry per CDR3 protein. The sample holds some 150,000 distinct CDR3 sequences, approximately 12% seen once. The material sequenced was whole blood, taken in connection with sensitization to the hapten diphenylcyclopropenone (DPC). These receptors were collected from a woman between 45 and 65 years old with alopecia areata. Some clones in this sample may be carry-over from other donors' samples. Each CDR3 is given with its conserved first and last residue. Each record gives: V gene, D gene, J gene, clone size, CDR3 DNA, CDR3 protein. A D gene is named only where the DNA matches it firmly. Expanded clones are given a class, and other clones once, few, many or no size at all.

V gene: TRBV11-2
D gene: NA
J gene: TRBJ2-2
clone size: few
CDR3 DNA: TGTGCCAGCAGCCGTCAGGGTCAGGGGAACACCGGGGAGCTGTTTTTT
CDR3 protein: CASSRQGQGNTGELFF

V gene: TRBV7-3
D gene: NA
J gene: TRBJ2-2
clone size: NA
CDR3 DNA: TGTGCCAGCAGCTTAAGGCCGGGACTTCTCCTGGGGGGGAACACCGGGGAGCTGTTTTTT
CDR3 protein: CASSLRPGLLLGGNTGELFF

V gene: TRBV27
D gene: TRBD2
J gene: TRBJ2-7
clone size: few
CDR3 DNA: TGTGCCAGCAGTTTACTAGCGGGAGTCAGCGAGCAGTACTTC
CDR3 protein: CASSLLAGVSEQYF

V gene: TRBV12-3/TRBV12-4
D gene: NA
J gene: TRBJ2-3
clone size: few
CDR3 DNA: TGTGCCAGCAGTCTAATACAGGCCGCAGATACGCAGTATTTT
CDR3 protein: CASSLIQAADTQYF

V gene: TRBV28
D gene: NA
J gene: TRBJ2-7
clone size: NA
CDR3 DNA: TGTGCCAGCAGTTTCGCGGGCGGGACGGCCCTCTACGAGCAGTACTTC
CDR3 protein: CASSFAGGTALYEQYF

V gene: TRBV29-1
D gene: NA
J gene: TRBJ1-3
clone size: NA
CDR3 DNA: TGCAGCGTTGCGGAGGGGTTGGCTGGAAACACCATATATTTT
CDR3 protein: CSVAEGLAGNTIYF

V gene: TRBV20-1
D gene: TRBD1
J gene: TRBJ2-4
clone size: NA
CDR3 DNA: TGCAGTGCTCTCCCAGGGGGCGACAAAAACATTCAGTACTTC
CDR3 protein: CSALPGGDKNIQYF

V gene: TRBV11-3
D gene: TRBD2
J gene: TRBJ2-1
clone size: many
CDR3 DNA: TGTGCCAGCAGCTTAGAGGCTAGCGGGAGGAATGAGCAGTTCTTC
CDR3 protein: CASSLEASGRNEQFF

V gene: TRBV5-6
D gene: NA
J gene: TRBJ1-5
clone size: NA
CDR3 DNA: TGTGCCAGCAGCTTGGTCGGCGGTGGGCCCCAGCATTTT
CDR3 protein: CASSLVGGGPQHF

V gene: TRBV10-3
D gene: NA
J gene: TRBJ1-1
clone size: few
CDR3 DNA: TGTGCCATCAGTTGGGGGAACACTGAAGCTTTCTTT
CDR3 protein: CAISWGNTEAFF

V gene: TRBV12-3/TRBV12-4
D gene: NA
J gene: TRBJ1-1
clone size: NA
CDR3 DNA: TGTGCCAGCAGGCGGGGCCAACGGAACACTGAAGCTTTCTTT
CDR3 protein: CASRRGQRNTEAFF

V gene: TRBV2
D gene: NA
J gene: TRBJ2-3
clone size: NA
CDR3 DNA: TGTGCCAGCAGTGAAGTGAGGGGCGCAGATACGCAGTATTTT
CDR3 protein: CASSEVRGADTQYF

V gene: TRBV11-2
D gene: NA
J gene: TRBJ2-2
clone size: NA
CDR3 DNA: TGTGCCAGCAGCTTATCCGGGGGCGGGGAGCTGTTTTTT
CDR3 protein: CASSLSGGGELFF

V gene: TRBV5-4
D gene: NA
J gene: TRBJ2-7
clone size: NA
CDR3 DNA: TGTGCCAGCAGCTTGAGGGATGGGGGCTTGAAGCAGTACTTC
CDR3 protein: CASSLRDGGLKQYF

V gene: TRBV9
D gene: NA
J gene: TRBJ2-2
clone size: few
CDR3 DNA: TGTGCCAGCAGCGTAGGTGCGGGGCCTTACACCGGGGAGCTGTTTTTT
CDR3 protein: CASSVGAGPYTGELFF

V gene: TRBV6-2/TRBV6-3
D gene: TRBD1
J gene: TRBJ2-5
clone size: many
CDR3 DNA: TGTGCCAGCAGTTACATCGGGACAGGGGGCCAAGAGACCCAGTACTTC
CDR3 protein: CASSYIGTGGQETQYF

V gene: TRBV28
D gene: NA
J gene: TRBJ2-5
clone size: NA
CDR3 DNA: TGTGCCAGCAGCCGGGGACCATCGAATACCCAGTACTTC
CDR3 protein: CASSRGPSNTQYF

V gene: TRBV5-4
D gene: NA
J gene: TRBJ2-2
clone size: few
CDR3 DNA: TGTGCCAGCAGGGATGAAAGGGGCCTGGCGAACACCGGGGAGCTGTTTTTT
CDR3 protein: CASRDERGLANTGELFF

V gene: TRBV6-6
D gene: TRBD2
J gene: TRBJ2-1
clone size: few
CDR3 DNA: TGTGCCAGCAGTTACCCCAAACCTCGGGCGGGAGAGTCCTACAATGAGCAGTTCTTC
CDR3 protein: CASSYPKPRAGESYNEQFF

V gene: TRBV6-6
D gene: TRBD1
J gene: TRBJ2-7
clone size: NA
CDR3 DNA: TGTGCCAGCAGGATCACAGGGGCCGTGTCGGACGAGCAGTACTTC
CDR3 protein: CASRITGAVSDEQYF

V gene: TRBV12-3/TRBV12-4
D gene: TRBD1
J gene: TRBJ2-6
clone size: few
CDR3 DNA: TGTGCCAGCAGCCCCGGACAGGGACGAAGCTCTGGGGCCAACGTCCTGACTTTC
CDR3 protein: CASSPGQGRSSGANVLTF

V gene: TRBV2
D gene: NA
J gene: TRBJ2-2
clone size: NA
CDR3 DNA: TGTGCCAGCAGGCCAACAGGGCTAAGGAACACCGGGGAGCTGTTTTTT
CDR3 protein: CASRPTGLRNTGELFF

V gene: TRBV11-3
D gene: NA
J gene: TRBJ2-1
clone size: NA
CDR3 DNA: TGTGCCAGCAGCTCGGACGGGCGAGGTCACAATGAGCAGTTCTTC
CDR3 protein: CASSSDGRGHNEQFF

V gene: TRBV3-1
D gene: TRBD2
J gene: TRBJ2-5
clone size: few
CDR3 DNA: TGTGCCAGCAGCCTGCCGCGACTAGCCGGATCCGAAGAGACCCAGTACTTC
CDR3 protein: CASSLPRLAGSEETQYF

V gene: TRBV5-1
D gene: NA
J gene: TRBJ2-2
clone size: many
CDR3 DNA: TGCGCCAGCAGCTTGACTAATACCGGGGAGCTGTTTTTT
CDR3 protein: CASSLTNTGELFF

V gene: TRBV10-1
D gene: TRBD1
J gene: TRBJ1-5
clone size: many
CDR3 DNA: TGCGCCAGCAGTGGGGACAGCCCCAGGCCCCAGCATTTT
CDR3 protein: CASSGDSPRPQHF

V gene: TRBV6-1
D gene: NA
J gene: TRBJ2-6
clone size: NA
CDR3 DNA: TGTGCCAGCCGGGGAGGGGGCGGGTACTCTGGGGCCAACGTCCTGACTTTC
CDR3 protein: CASRGGGGYSGANVLTF

V gene: TRBV29-1
D gene: NA
J gene: TRBJ2-3
clone size: few
CDR3 DNA: TGCAGCGTTGCCCCGTGGGATACGCAGTATTTT
CDR3 protein: CSVAPWDTQYF

V gene: TRBV29-1
D gene: TRBD2
J gene: TRBJ2-7
clone size: few
CDR3 DNA: TGCAGCGTCGGACTAGCGGGAGGCCCCAGCTCCTACGAGCAGTACTTC
CDR3 protein: CSVGLAGGPSSYEQYF

V gene: TRBV7-2
D gene: NA
J gene: TRBJ2-1
clone size: NA
CDR3 DNA: TGTGCCAGCAGCTCTCGGCCGGCGGGCCCGTACAATGAGCAGTTCTTC
CDR3 protein: CASSSRPAGPYNEQFF

V gene: TRBV7-6
D gene: NA
J gene: TRBJ1-1
clone size: NA
CDR3 DNA: TGTGCCAGCAGTGCCGGGACCCAGAACACTGAAGCTTTCTTT
CDR3 protein: CASSAGTQNTEAFF

V gene: TRBV12-3/TRBV12-4
D gene: NA
J gene: TRBJ2-6
clone size: many
CDR3 DNA: TGTGCCAGCAGTCTTGGTAGGGGACTTAACTCTGGGGCCAACGTCCTGACTTTC
CDR3 protein: CASSLGRGLNSGANVLTF

V gene: TRBV30
D gene: TRBD2
J gene: TRBJ2-3
clone size: many
CDR3 DNA: TGTGCCTGGGGTCCTCTAGCGGGGGGTACGCAGTATTTT
CDR3 protein: CAWGPLAGGTQYF

V gene: TRBV5-1
D gene: NA
J gene: TRBJ2-3
clone size: few
CDR3 DNA: TGCGCCAGCAGGGCCCCGGCAGGGTGGACAGATACGCAGTATTTT
CDR3 protein: CASRAPAGWTDTQYF

V gene: TRBV12-3/TRBV12-4
D gene: NA
J gene: TRBJ1-5
clone size: few
CDR3 DNA: TGTGCCAGCATCTTAGGAGGCGGGGGGGTCCCGAATCAGCCCCAGCATTTT
CDR3 protein: CASILGGGGVPNQPQHF

V gene: TRBV2
D gene: NA
J gene: TRBJ1-5
clone size: NA
CDR3 DNA: TGTGCCAGCACCGTTAGGCCGGGGGCAAGCAATCAGCCCCAGCATTTT
CDR3 protein: CASTVRPGASNQPQHF

V gene: TRBV12-3/TRBV12-4
D gene: NA
J gene: TRBJ2-2
clone size: few
CDR3 DNA: TGTGCCAGCAGCCCTAAGACGGGCGGGGAGCTGTTTTTT
CDR3 protein: CASSPKTGGELFF

V gene: TRBV11-2
D gene: NA
J gene: TRBJ1-1
clone size: many
CDR3 DNA: TGTGCCAGCAGCCCTACGGGGGGAAGGGGGATGCGAGCTTTCTTT
CDR3 protein: CASSPTGGRGMRAFF

V gene: TRBV9
D gene: TRBD2
J gene: TRBJ2-1
clone size: few
CDR3 DNA: TGTGCCAGCAGCGTAGGACTAGCGGTTGGGCTGGATGAGCAGTTCTTC
CDR3 protein: CASSVGLAVGLDEQFF

V gene: TRBV5-1
D gene: NA
J gene: TRBJ1-1
clone size: few
CDR3 DNA: TGCGCCAGCAGCTTGTCAGGGATGAACACTGAAGCTTTCTTT
CDR3 protein: CASSLSGMNTEAFF

V gene: TRBV7-2
D gene: NA
J gene: TRBJ2-7
clone size: few
CDR3 DNA: TGTGCCAGCAGCGCGCAAGGGCTGGGCCACTACGAGCAGTACTTC
CDR3 protein: CASSAQGLGHYEQYF

V gene: TRBV2
D gene: NA
J gene: TRBJ2-3
clone size: many
CDR3 DNA: TGTGCCAGCTTAACAGGGATAGATACGCAGTATTTT
CDR3 protein: CASLTGIDTQYF

V gene: TRBV29-1
D gene: TRBD1
J gene: TRBJ2-2
clone size: NA
CDR3 DNA: TGCAGCGTTGGGTCATGGACAGGGGGGACCGGGGAGCTGTTTTTT
CDR3 protein: CSVGSWTGGTGELFF

V gene: TRBV30
D gene: TRBD1
J gene: TRBJ1-1
clone size: few
CDR3 DNA: TGTGCCTGGAGTTATCAGGGGGCGAGAACTGAAGCTTTCTTT
CDR3 protein: CAWSYQGARTEAFF

V gene: TRBV28
D gene: NA
J gene: TRBJ2-1
clone size: NA
CDR3 DNA: TGTGCCAGCAGGCTCCGGGTTGGTGAGCAGTTCTTC
CDR3 protein: CASRLRVGEQFF

V gene: TRBV10-3
D gene: NA
J gene: TRBJ2-7
clone size: NA
CDR3 DNA: TGTGCCATCAGTGGCTCGGGTCGCTCCTACGAGCAGTACTTC
CDR3 protein: CAISGSGRSYEQYF

V gene: TRBV12-3/TRBV12-4
D gene: NA
J gene: TRBJ1-6
clone size: NA
CDR3 DNA: TGTGCCAGCAGCGGCCAGAATAATTCACCCCTCCACTTT
CDR3 protein: CASSGQNNSPLHF